This T cell receptor beta chain was sequenced for a study of blood T cells in healthy people across ages. Together with a sample-barcoded 5' primer, a J-beta primer mix was included in a second PCR lasting about 6 to 11 cycles. TCRdb ran MiXCR on the 5' RACE reads and lists one entry per CDR3 protein. The sample holds 800,000 or so distinct CDR3 sequences, 20% to 25% seen once. Ten or more counts support this clonotype. V lost 3 bases, J lost 3 bases, and 2 bases stayed unmatched. There are 15 residues in the CDR3. The germline CDR1 and CDR2 sequences are SGHRS and YFSETQ. The sample also formed part of further work on T cells of mothers and their children.

The J gene is TRBJ2-2, the V gene TRBV5-1; 10 bases agree with TRBD2. The sequenced sample was blood. The sequence was collected from a boy younger than 18 in good health. In DNA, the CDR3 is TGCGCCAGCAGCTATCTAGCGGGAGACACCGGGGAGCTGTTTTTT. This gives the protein CASSYLAGDTGELFF.